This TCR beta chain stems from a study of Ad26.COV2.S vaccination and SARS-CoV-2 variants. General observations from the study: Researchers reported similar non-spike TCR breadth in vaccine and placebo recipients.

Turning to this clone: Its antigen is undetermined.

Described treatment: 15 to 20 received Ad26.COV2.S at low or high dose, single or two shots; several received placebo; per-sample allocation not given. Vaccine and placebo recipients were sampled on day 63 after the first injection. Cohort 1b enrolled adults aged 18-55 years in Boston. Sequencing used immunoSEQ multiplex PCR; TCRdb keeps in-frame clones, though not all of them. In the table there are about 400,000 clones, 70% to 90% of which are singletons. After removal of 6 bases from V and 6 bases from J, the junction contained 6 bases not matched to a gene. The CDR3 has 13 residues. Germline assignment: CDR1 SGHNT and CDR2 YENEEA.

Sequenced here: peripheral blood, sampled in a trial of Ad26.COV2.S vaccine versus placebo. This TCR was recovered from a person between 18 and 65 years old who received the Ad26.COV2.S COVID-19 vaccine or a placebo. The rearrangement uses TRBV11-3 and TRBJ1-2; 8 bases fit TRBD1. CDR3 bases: TGTGCCAGCAGACCGGACAGGGAGCATGGCTACACCTTC. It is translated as CASRPDREHGYTF.